These 25 T cell receptor beta chains were sequenced from one sample in a study of cytomegalovirus exposure and HLA in healthy donors. The PCR ran on 60 Vbeta and 13 Jbeta primers. The repertoire was sequenced with immunoSEQ multiplex PCR; TCRdb's copy has only in-frame clones and lacks some. The sample has some 190,000 clones; over 65% are singletons. The sequencing sample was made of PBMCs. These receptors were taken from a man between 18 and 35 years old in good health and CMV-seronegative.

This chain connects TRBV27 to TRBJ2-7, with TRBD2 matching over 13 bases. V lost 5 bases, J lost 3 bases, and 10 bases stayed unmatched. Germline V gives CDR1 MNHEY, CDR2 SMNVEV (reference sequence). CDR3 length: 17 amino acids. CDR3 amino acids: CASSRYRTSGSGYEQYF. DNA for the CDR3: TGTGCCAGCAGTCGTTACCGGACTAGCGGGAGCGGCTACGAGCAGTACTTC.

CDR3 loop: CASSPSGKAYQPQHF. The CDR3 bases are TGTGCCAGCAGCCCCTCGGGGAAGGCCTATCAGCCCCAGCATTTT. The chain employs TRBV6-5 and TRBJ1-5; no reliable D call. Trimming left V 6 bases short and J 5 bases short, with 17 bases between. Germline CDR1 MNHEY, CDR2 SVGAGI. This CDR3 spans 15 amino acids.

This clone was seen just once. The chain is built from TRBV18 and TRBJ2-3; the match to TRBD2 covers 8 bases. This CDR3 has 20 amino acids. With 4 bases clipped from V and 5 bases from J, the junction kept 23 bases outside the gene matches. Germline V CDR1 and CDR2: KGHSH, LQKENI. CDR3: CASSRMAWGRSGRGGDTQYF. The CDR3 coding sequence is TGTGCCAGCTCACGCATGGCATGGGGGCGGAGCGGGAGAGGAGGAGATACGCAGTATTTT.

This clone was detected once. J is TRBJ2-4 and V is TRBV7-9; tentative D call: TRBD2 (5 bases). The CDR3 has 14 residues. Germline loops: CDR1 SEHNR, CDR2 FQNEAQ (reference sequence). V lost 4 bases and J 11 bases, leaving 18 bases between the germline ends. CDR3 sequence: CASSSPSGLPLQYF. DNA of the CDR3: TGTGCCAGCAGCTCCCCCTCAGGACTGCCCCTTCAGTACTTC.

The V and J genes are TRBV30 and TRBJ2-5; weak D call: TRBD2 (5 bases). The V end was cut by 5 bases, the J end by 3 bases, with 10 bases between. Germline CDR1 and CDR2: GTSNPN and SVGIG (reference sequence). The CDR3 spans 12 residues. CDR3 sequence: CAWRTGEETQYF. As DNA, the CDR3 is TGTGCCTGGCGGACTGGGGAAGAGACCCAGTACTTC.

The chain couples TRBV11-2 to TRBJ2-7; D is unclear. Per the germline V gene, CDR1 is SGHAT and CDR2 is FQNNGV. Trimming took off 3 bases at V and 4 bases at J, with 10 bases between the two ends. The CDR3 runs 13 residues. DNA for the CDR3: TGTGCCAGCAGCTTTAGTCATCAATACGAGCAGTACTTC. Protein sequence: CASSFSHQYEQYF.

This clone was seen only once. This sequence joins TRBV30 and TRBJ2-1, with D perhaps matching TRBD1 (5 bases). V gave up 0 bases and J gave up 9 bases, with 6 bases separating them. Germline V gives CDR1 GTSNPN, CDR2 SVGIG (reference sequence). The CDR3 covers 11 residues. The CDR3 reads CAWSVRGEQFF. In DNA form, the CDR3 reads TGTGCCTGGAGTGTAAGGGGTGAGCAGTTCTTC.

This clone showed up just a few times. The V gene is TRBV28, the J gene TRBJ1-5; TRBD1 might be the D (5 bases). CDR1 is MDHEN, CDR2 SYDVKM, per germline. With 1 base removed from V and 5 bases from J, the gap between germline ends came to 21 bases. CDR3 length equals 18 residues. This CDR3 reads CASSLSQGLGTIDQPQHF. Written as DNA, the CDR3 is TGTGCCAGCAGTTTATCCCAGGGACTTGGTACAATCGATCAGCCCCAGCATTTT. Filled out from reference TRBV28 and TRBJ1-5, the complete variable domain reads DVKVTQSSRYLVKRTGEKVFLECVQDMDHENMFWYRQDPGLGLRLIYFSYDVKMKEKGDIPEGYSVSREKKERFSLILESASTNQTSMYLCASSLSQGLGTIDQPQHFGDGTRLSIL.

The chain links TRBV7-9 to TRBJ2-5, with D tentatively TRBD1 (5 bases). The germline gives CDR1 SEHNR, CDR2 FQNEAQ (reference sequence). CDR3 length: 14 amino acids. Trimming removed 5 bases at V and 4 bases at J, with 14 bases between. CDR3 protein: CASSPYGHPETQYF. The DNA of the CDR3 is TGTGCCAGCAGCCCCTACGGACATCCAGAGACCCAGTACTTC. The complete variable domain, with remaining parts taken from reference TRBV7-9 and TRBJ2-5, reads DTGVSQNPRHKITKRGQNVTFRCDPISEHNRLYWYRQTLGQGPEFLTYFQNEAQLEKSRLLSDRFSAERPKGSFSTLEIQRTEQGDSAMYLCASSPYGHPETQYFGPGTRLLVL.

The chain is built from TRBV7-8 and TRBJ2-7; 10 bases are shared with TRBD1. The V gene's germline CDR1 is SGHVS and CDR2 FQNEAQ. V shed 4 bases and J 3 bases; nucleotides not matched to a gene: 3. The length of the CDR3 is 14 residues. Here the CDR3 DNA reads TGTGCCAGCAGCTACGGGACAGGGGACTACGAGCAGTACTTC. Its translation: CASSYGTGDYEQYF.

The chain joins TRBV19 to TRBJ1-4; D uncertain. This CDR3 has 12 residues. Per the germline V gene, CDR1 is LNHDA and CDR2 is SQIVND (reference sequence). CDR3 bases: TGTGCTACCGGTCCGTTGAGGGAAAAACTGTTTTTT. Amino acids: CATGPLREKLFF.

This clone has just a few counts. This chain links TRBV5-6 with TRBJ1-5; 7 positions agree with TRBD1. CDR1 SGHDT and CDR2 YYEEEE come from the germline V gene. Losses at the gene ends were 4 bases for V and 0 bases for J; bases not matched to a gene: 4. The CDR3 has 15 amino acids. The CDR3, as DNA: TGTGCCAGCAGCCGGACAGGTTATAGCAATCAGCCCCAGCATTTT. Translation: CASSRTGYSNQPQHF.

This sequence joins TRBV28 and TRBJ2-5, with D perhaps TRBD2 (7 bases). Germline V lookup: CDR1 MDHEN, CDR2 SYDVKM. V lost 4 bases to trimming and J lost 5 bases, with 20 bases between them. The CDR3 spans 16 residues. CDR3 residues: CASSSLGRGAGETQYF. The DNA for the CDR3 is TGTGCCAGCAGTTCTCTGGGACGGGGGGCAGGGGAGACCCAGTACTTC.

This clone was picked up one time. The chain links TRBV9 to TRBJ2-5, with 7 bases fitting TRBD2. The trim removed 0 bases at V and 5 bases at J, leaving 4 bases unmatched. The CDR3 loop spans 14 amino acids. The germline gives CDR1 SGDLS, CDR2 YYNGEE. This CDR3 reads CASSVGGRAETQYF. The CDR3 nucleotides read TGTGCCAGCAGCGTAGGTGGGAGGGCGGAGACCCAGTACTTC.

This clone was counted a single time. The chain couples TRBV27 to TRBJ2-7; D is perhaps TRBD1 (5 bases). Germline lookup yields CDR1 MNHEY and CDR2 SMNVEV (reference sequence). V was pared by 2 bases and J by 5 bases, with 10 bases between. The CDR3 loop spans 13 amino acids. The CDR3 here is CASSLGRAHEQYF. The CDR3 nucleotides read TGTGCCAGCAGTTTAGGCAGGGCCCACGAGCAGTACTTC.

This clone was seen more than once but under ten times. The chain joins TRBV28 to TRBJ2-2; possible D gene TRBD1, 5 bases. Trimming cost V 1 base and J 4 bases, with 7 bases left between them. Germline V gene data show CDR1 as MDHEN and CDR2 as SYDVKM. The CDR3 has 14 amino acids. The CDR3 region is CASSLYGATGELFF. The CDR3 DNA follows: TGTGCCAGCAGTTTATATGGGGCCACCGGGGAGCTGTTTTTT.

The chain joins TRBV5-1 to TRBJ1-1; D perhaps matches TRBD1 (5 bases). Trimming left V 3 bases short and J 2 bases short, with 17 bases between. CDR3 length equals 16 residues. CDR1 SGHRS and CDR2 YFSETQ come from the germline V gene. The CDR3: CASSSPRADINTEAFF. CDR3 sequence (DNA): TGCGCCAGCAGCTCCCCCCGGGCGGACATCAACACTGAAGCTTTCTTT.

This clone was detected once. The chain carries TRBV5-5 and TRBJ2-6; D possibly corresponds to TRBD1 (5 bases). CDR3 length equals 16 residues. The germline V gene has CDR1 SGHKS and CDR2 YYEKEE (reference sequence). The V and J ends lost 4 bases and 2 bases respectively, with 13 bases between them. The DNA for the CDR3 is TGTGCCAGCAGCCCCGCAGGGATGGCTGGGGCCAACGTCCTGACTTTC. This codes for CASSPAGMAGANVLTF.

This clone has a single count. This chain joins TRBV30 and TRBJ1-4; maybe TRBD1 (5 bases). Germline values: CDR1 GTSNPN, CDR2 SVGIG (reference sequence). The CDR3 spans 13 residues. V lost 2 bases and J lost 8, with 12 bases in between. CDR3: CAWSYQGGEKLFF. As DNA, the CDR3 is TGTGCCTGGAGTTACCAGGGCGGCGAAAAACTGTTTTTT.

The chain combines TRBV7-6 with TRBJ2-1; 7 bases fit TRBD2. V dropped 2 bases and J dropped 13; count of bases not matched to a gene: 14. Germline CDR1 is SGHVS and CDR2 is FNYEAQ. This CDR3 is 15 amino acids long. The CDR3 nucleotides read TGTGCCAGCAGCTTAAATGGGGGGGTCGGGGCAGACCAGTTCTTC. It codes for CASSLNGGVGADQFF.

DNA for the CDR3: TGTGCCAGTAGTATAGATCCCCCGGGAACTTACACAGATACGCAGTATTTT. Translating it yields CASSIDPPGTYTDTQYF. This sequence joins TRBV19 and TRBJ2-3, with D possibly matching TRBD2 (5 bases). CDR1 is LNHDA, CDR2 SQIVND, per germline (reference sequence). The CDR3 is made up of 17 amino acids. Trimming left V 0 bases short and J 2 bases short, with 15 bases between.

The J gene is TRBJ1-5, the V gene TRBV16; 7 bases are a match to TRBD1. Germline assignment: CDR1 KGHSY and CDR2 FQNENV. The CDR3 consists of 17 residues. Trimming at V came to 1 base and at J to 7 bases, leaving 13 bases not matched to a gene. CDR3 residues: CASSQFKPGTAGQPQHF. CDR3 nucleotides: TGTGCCAGCAGCCAATTTAAGCCCGGGACAGCGGGCCAGCCCCAGCATTTT.

The rearrangement uses TRBV7-3 and TRBJ2-1; TRBD2 matches 7 bases. With 2 bases clipped from V and 10 bases from J, the junction kept 14 bases outside the gene matches. Looked up from germline, CDR1 is SGHTA and CDR2 is FQGTGA. This CDR3 is built from 16 residues. CDR3 bases: TGTGCCAGCAGCTTAGACTCGGGCGCGGGGGTAGGGGAGCAGTTCTTC. It specifies CASSLDSGAGVGEQFF.

The chain recombines TRBV5-4 with TRBJ2-5, with a possible D match to TRBD1 (6 bases). V lost 0 bases to trimming and J lost 5 bases, with 14 bases between them. This CDR3 has 15 amino acids. Germline lookup yields CDR1 SGHNT and CDR2 YYREEE (reference sequence). The CDR3 DNA follows: TGTGCCAGCAGCTTGGTTGGCCAGGGGTCGGAGACCCAGTACTTC. It codes for CASSLVGQGSETQYF.

The rearrangement joins TRBV2 to TRBJ2-3; 9 bases map to TRBD2. CDR1 SNHLY and CDR2 FYNNEI come from the germline V gene. Trimming took 8 bases from V and 6 from J; bases not matched to a gene: 12. The CDR3 contains 15 residues. This chain's CDR3 is CASWGRGRGSDTQYF. The CDR3 coding sequence is TGTGCCAGCTGGGGCCGCGGGAGGGGTTCGGATACGCAGTATTTT.